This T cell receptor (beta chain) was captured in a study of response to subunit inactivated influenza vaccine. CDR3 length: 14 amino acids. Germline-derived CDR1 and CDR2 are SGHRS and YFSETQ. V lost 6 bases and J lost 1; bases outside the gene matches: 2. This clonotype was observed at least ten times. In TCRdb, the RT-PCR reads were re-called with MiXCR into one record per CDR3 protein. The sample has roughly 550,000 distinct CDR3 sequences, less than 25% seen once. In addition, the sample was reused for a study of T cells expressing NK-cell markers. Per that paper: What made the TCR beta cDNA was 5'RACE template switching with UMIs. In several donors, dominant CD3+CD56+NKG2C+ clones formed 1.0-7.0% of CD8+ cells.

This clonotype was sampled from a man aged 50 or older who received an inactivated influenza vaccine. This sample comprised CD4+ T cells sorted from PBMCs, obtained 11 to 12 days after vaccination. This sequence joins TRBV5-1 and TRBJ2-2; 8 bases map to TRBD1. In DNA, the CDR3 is TGCGCCAGCACCGGGACAGGGAACACCGGGGAGCTGTTTTTT. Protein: CASTGTGNTGELFF.